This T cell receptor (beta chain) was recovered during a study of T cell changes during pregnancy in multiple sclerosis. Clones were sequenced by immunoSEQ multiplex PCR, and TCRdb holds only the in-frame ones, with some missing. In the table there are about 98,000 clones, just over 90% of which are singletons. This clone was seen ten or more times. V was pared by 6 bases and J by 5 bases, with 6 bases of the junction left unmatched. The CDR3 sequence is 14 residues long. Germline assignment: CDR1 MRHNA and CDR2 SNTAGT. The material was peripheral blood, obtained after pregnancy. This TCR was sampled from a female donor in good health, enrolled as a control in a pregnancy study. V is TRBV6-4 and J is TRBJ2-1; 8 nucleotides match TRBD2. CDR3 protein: CASSPREDHNEQFF. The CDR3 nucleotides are TGTGCCAGCAGCCCGCGGGAGGACCACAATGAGCAGTTCTTC.